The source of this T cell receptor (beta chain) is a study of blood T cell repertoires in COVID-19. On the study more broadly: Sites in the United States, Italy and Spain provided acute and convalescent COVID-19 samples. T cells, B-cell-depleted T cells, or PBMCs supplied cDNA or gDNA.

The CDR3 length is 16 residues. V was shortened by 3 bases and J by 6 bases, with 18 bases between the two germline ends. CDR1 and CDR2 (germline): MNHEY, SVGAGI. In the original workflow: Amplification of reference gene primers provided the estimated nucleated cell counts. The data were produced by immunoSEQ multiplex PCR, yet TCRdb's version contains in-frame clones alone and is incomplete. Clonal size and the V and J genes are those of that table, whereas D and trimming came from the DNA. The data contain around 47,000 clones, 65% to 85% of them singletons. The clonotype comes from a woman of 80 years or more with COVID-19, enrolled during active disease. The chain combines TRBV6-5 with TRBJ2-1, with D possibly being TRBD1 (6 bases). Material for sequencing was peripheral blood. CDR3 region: CASSYRGTSRPNEQFF. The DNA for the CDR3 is TGTGCCAGCAGTTATCGAGGGACATCACGCCCCAATGAGCAGTTCTTC.